This entry lists 31 T cell receptor beta chains sequenced from one sample in a study of blood T cell repertoires in COVID-19. Method: immunoSEQ multiplex PCR; TCRdb's copy keeps in-frame clones and lacks some. This table holds over 100,000 clones, more than 90% found once. Sequences were obtained from peripheral blood. The source of these receptors is a man in his late teens or twenties with acute or convalescent COVID-19.

This rearrangement joins TRBV3-1 (or the pseudogene TRBV3-2) to TRBJ1-1; D perhaps matches TRBD1 (5 bases). This CDR3 comprises 15 residues. Trimming cost V 5 bases and J 5 bases, with 18 bases left between them. The germline V gene encodes CDR1 LGHDT and CDR2 YNNKEL (reference sequence). This CDR3 reads CASSSGYSLETEAFF. CDR3 in DNA: TGTGCCAGCAGCTCAGGGTACAGTCTTGAAACTGAAGCTTTCTTT.

This sequence joins TRBV24-1 and TRBJ1-6; D gene uncertain. The germline V gene encodes CDR1 KGHDR and CDR2 SFDVKD. This CDR3 contains 12 residues. Trimming left V 3 bases short and J 16 bases short, with 12 bases between. The CDR3 coding sequence is TGTGCCACCAGTGATCGTCGGGGTATGCTCCACTTT. It yields the protein CATSDRRGMLHF.

This clone has just one count. The rearrangement joins TRBV5-8 to TRBJ2-1, with 9 bases identical to TRBD2. Trimming took 4 bases from V and 4 from J; bases not matched to a gene: 6. The CDR3 is 15 amino acids. Looked up from germline, CDR1 is SGHTS and CDR2 is YDEGEE. The CDR3 loop is CASSAGLAIYNEQFF. CDR3 sequence (DNA): TGTGCCAGCAGCGCAGGACTAGCGATTTACAATGAGCAGTTCTTC.

The chain combines TRBV7-9 with TRBJ1-2; 7 bases line up with TRBD1. This CDR3 contains 15 residues. Trimming took 4 bases from V and 4 from J; bases not matched to a gene: 9. Germline loops: CDR1 SEHNR, CDR2 FQNEAQ (reference sequence). The CDR3 region has the DNA TGTGCCAGCAGCTCCCGGGACAGCTTTCTCTATGGCTACACCTTC. Amino acid sequence: CASSSRDSFLYGYTF.

The chain couples TRBV30 to TRBJ1-5, with D uncertain. This CDR3 has 13 residues. The germline V gene has CDR1 GTSNPN and CDR2 SVGIG (reference sequence). Trimming took off 2 bases at V and 4 bases at J, with 9 bases between the two ends. The CDR3 DNA is TGTGCCTGGAGTTCCTCAGCGAATCAGCCCCAGCATTTT. This translates into CAWSSSANQPQHF.

The rearrangement uses TRBV6-5 and TRBJ1-6; 9 bases fit TRBD1. Germline V gene sequence: CDR1 MNHEY, CDR2 SVGAGI. J lost 6 bases, V lost 6 bases, and 6 bases had no gene match. The CDR3 sequence is 15 residues long. The CDR3 DNA reads TGTGCCAGCAGCCTTCAGACAGGGGGTAATTCACCCCTCCACTTT. It codes for CASSLQTGGNSPLHF.

Only one count was recorded for this clone. The genes are TRBV3-1 (or the pseudogene TRBV3-2) and TRBJ2-2; D ambiguous. With 2 bases removed from V and 1 base from J, the gap between germline ends came to 8 bases. CDR1 is LGHDT and CDR2 is YNNKEL in the germline V gene (reference sequence). The CDR3 length is 15 residues. As DNA, the CDR3 is TGTGCCAGCAGCCAATGGCAGCGGAACACCGGGGAGCTGTTTTTT. Protein sequence: CASSQWQRNTGELFF.

V usage is TRBV7-2 and J usage is TRBJ2-1, with TRBD2 matching over 9 bases. V was clipped by 7 bases and J by 2 bases; unmatched bases: 12. In germline, CDR1 is SGHTA, CDR2 FQGNSA. This CDR3 region has 17 residues. The CDR3 DNA follows: TGTGCCAGCACCTATAACTCTATAGCGGGAGCCTACAATGAGCAGTTCTTC. Translated: CASTYNSIAGAYNEQFF.

The chain links TRBV7-9 to TRBJ2-3; TRBD1 aligns across 9 bases. The CDR3 has 15 residues. The germline CDR1 and CDR2 sequences are SEHNR and FQNEAQ (reference sequence). Trimming at V came to 6 bases and at J to 7 bases, leaving 11 bases not matched to a gene. The CDR3 protein is CASSELTGGLNTQYF. Written as DNA, the CDR3 is TGTGCCAGCAGTGAATTGACAGGGGGATTGAATACGCAGTATTTT.

The V call is TRBV7-9, the J call TRBJ2-7; the match to TRBD1 covers 8 bases. With V trimmed by 3 bases and J by 6 bases, 10 bases remained unmatched. The germline CDR1 and CDR2 sequences are SEHNR and FQNEAQ (reference sequence). The length of the CDR3 is 15 residues. The CDR3 loop reads CASSLVRDRSSEQYF. Here the CDR3 DNA reads TGTGCCAGCAGCTTGGTTCGGGACAGGTCAAGCGAGCAGTACTTC.

This sequence joins TRBV11-2 and TRBJ1-1, with 10 bases identical to TRBD1. Germline trimming cut 4 bases from V and 11 bases from J; bases unmatched to any gene: 7. Per the germline V gene, CDR1 is SGHAT and CDR2 is FQNNGV. CDR3 length: 13 residues. The CDR3 DNA is TGTGCCAGCAGCTCGAGACAGGGGGCCTACGCTTTCTTT. This gives the protein CASSSRQGAYAFF.

The chain couples TRBV9 to TRBJ1-3; D is possibly TRBD1 (6 bases). The CDR3 has 13 amino acids. The V end lost 4 bases, the J end lost 4 bases, and 9 bases lay between the germline ends. Per the germline V gene, CDR1 is SGDLS and CDR2 is YYNGEE. CDR3 in amino acids: CASSSGEGNTIYF. In nucleotides, the CDR3 is TGTGCCAGCAGCTCAGGGGAAGGAAACACCATATATTTT.

The gene calls are TRBV10-3 and TRBJ2-7; TRBD2 aligns across 7 bases. There are 15 residues in the CDR3. CDR1 and CDR2 from the germline V gene are ENHRY and SYGVKD. With 0 bases clipped from V and 5 bases from J, the junction kept 7 bases outside the gene matches. The CDR3 region is CAISESGGRVHEQYF. CDR3 nucleotide sequence: TGTGCCATCAGTGAGTCGGGAGGGAGGGTACACGAGCAGTACTTC.

This chain joins TRBV27 and TRBJ2-3; 7 nucleotides line up with TRBD1. The CDR3 is 14 amino acids. Germline-derived CDR1 and CDR2 are MNHEY and SMNVEV (reference sequence). Unmatched junction bases numbered 5, after V lost 6 bases and J lost 2 bases. The CDR3: CASSRQGYTDTQYF. The CDR3 DNA reads TGTGCCAGCAGCCGACAGGGATACACAGATACGCAGTATTTT.

The V and J genes are TRBV6-5 and TRBJ1-1, with TRBD1 as a possible D gene (5 bases). There are 14 residues in the CDR3. Germline V gene sequence: CDR1 MNHEY, CDR2 SVGAGI. V was cut by 8 bases and J by 1 base, with 14 bases left in between. CDR3 sequence (DNA): TGTGCCAGCGGCTTTAGAACAGGGAACACTGAAGCTTTCTTT. It codes for CASGFRTGNTEAFF.

The gene calls are TRBV9 and TRBJ2-3; TRBD2 aligns across 9 bases. The CDR3 covers 16 residues. CDR1 is SGDLS, CDR2 YYNGEE, per germline. Trimming removed 4 bases from V and 2 bases from J; junction bases left unmatched: 8. The CDR3 DNA is TGTGCCAGCAGCTCCGGGACTAGCTTATCCACAGATACGCAGTATTTT. Translated, it gives CASSSGTSLSTDTQYF. The full variable domain, its missing parts supplied by reference TRBV9 and TRBJ2-3, is DSGVTQTPKHLITATGQRVTLRCSPRSGDLSVYWYQQSLDQGLQFLIQYYNGEERAKGNILERFSAQQFPDLHSELNLSSLELGDSALYFCASSSGTSLSTDTQYFGPGTRLTVL.

This chain links TRBV6-5 with TRBJ1-6; D perhaps matches TRBD1 (6 bases). The V and J ends lost 6 bases and 5 bases respectively, with 11 bases between them. The germline V gene has CDR1 MNHEY and CDR2 SVGAGI. There are 14 residues in the CDR3. The CDR3 DNA reads as TGTGCCAGCAGCGGACAGAAAAATAATTCACCCCTCCACTTT. Protein product: CASSGQKNNSPLHF.

J is TRBJ2-3 and V is TRBV6-1, with 10 nucleotides matching TRBD2. The J segment lost 0 bases and the V segment lost 1 base, leaving 10 bases of the junction unmatched. This CDR3 has 19 residues. CDR1 and CDR2 from the germline V gene are MNHNS and SASEGT. CDR3: CASSEEGSGGGLSTDTQYF. In DNA, the CDR3 is TGTGCCAGCAGTGAAGAGGGAAGCGGGGGGGGGCTAAGCACAGATACGCAGTATTTT.

This chain connects TRBV6-5 to TRBJ2-3; D not resolved. Trimming took 6 bases from V and 2 from J, leaving 6 bases between them. Germline V lookup: CDR1 MNHEY, CDR2 SVGAGI. CDR3 length: 12 amino acids. DNA of the CDR3: TGTGCCAGCAGCCGCGTCACAGATACGCAGTATTTT. It specifies CASSRVTDTQYF.

The chain carries TRBV3-1 (or the pseudogene TRBV3-2) and TRBJ1-1; 9 nucleotides line up with TRBD1. V lost 4 bases and J lost 12; bases outside the gene matches: 9. The CDR3 runs 13 residues. Germline V gene sequence: CDR1 LGHDT, CDR2 YNNKEL (reference sequence). This CDR3 reads CASSPDRGRLTFF. CDR3 DNA: TGTGCCAGCAGCCCGGACAGGGGACGATTAACTTTCTTT.

This chain connects TRBV19 to TRBJ2-7; 9 nucleotides line up with TRBD2. The CDR3 covers 13 residues. The V gene's germline CDR1 is LNHDA and CDR2 SQIVND (reference sequence). The ends lost 4 bases at V and 11 bases at J; junction bases unmatched: 9. The CDR3 is CASSRETSGSKYF. The CDR3 DNA follows: TGTGCCAGTAGTAGGGAGACTAGCGGCTCCAAGTACTTC.

The rearrangement links TRBV19 to TRBJ1-1, with 7 positions matching TRBD1. In germline, CDR1 is LNHDA, CDR2 SQIVND (reference sequence). Trimming cost V 5 bases and J 5 bases; bases outside gene matches: 14. This CDR3 is built from 16 residues. The CDR3 region is CASSLSRGVVGTEAFF. The CDR3 nucleotides read TGTGCCAGTAGTTTGAGCAGGGGGGTGGTTGGAACTGAAGCTTTCTTT.

The rearrangement uses TRBV4-1 and TRBJ1-5; D remains unclear. With 2 bases removed from V and 5 bases from J, the gap between germline ends came to 7 bases. Germline assignment: CDR1 MGHRA and CDR2 YSYEKL. The CDR3 extends over 13 amino acids. The CDR3 DNA reads TGCGCCAGCAGCCAATCCGCGGATCAGCCCCAGCATTTT. Protein: CASSQSADQPQHF.

This sequence joins TRBV12-2 and TRBJ1-1; TRBD1 was called by the table and not checked on the DNA. TRBV12-2 is a known pseudogene. The CDR3 has 15 amino acids. The CDR3 bases are TGTGCAAGTCGCTTCCACAGGGGGCCGCACACTGAAGCTTTCTTT. This encodes CASRFHRGPHTEAFF.

A word on this clone: In the same sample, other DNA sequences code for this CDR3. The chain links TRBV9 to TRBJ1-1; 11 bases map to TRBD1. This CDR3 has 16 residues. Unmatched junction bases numbered 7, after V lost 4 bases and J lost 2 bases. CDR1 SGDLS and CDR2 YYNGEE come from the germline V gene. The CDR3: CASSPGQGASNTEAFF. For the CDR3, the DNA is TGTGCCAGCAGCCCCGGACAGGGGGCGAGTAACACTGAAGCTTTCTTT.

The table lists this clone with a few counts. This rearrangement joins TRBV28 to TRBJ1-5; perhaps TRBD1 as D (5 bases). The germline V gene encodes CDR1 MDHEN and CDR2 SYDVKM. The CDR3 is made up of 15 amino acids. V was shortened by 7 bases and J by 4 bases, with 17 bases between the two germline ends. For the CDR3, the DNA is TGTGCCAGCACCTCTCCGAGGGGAGGAAATCAGCCCCAGCATTTT. Translation: CASTSPRGGNQPQHF.

The V and J genes are TRBV10-3 and TRBJ2-2; the D gene is possibly TRBD1 (6 bases). The V and J ends lost 8 bases and 2 bases respectively, with 15 bases between them. In germline, CDR1 is ENHRY, CDR2 SYGVKD. The CDR3 is made up of 15 amino acids. The CDR3 nucleotides read TGTGCCATCCCACAGGGTGGTACTAACACCGGGGAGCTGTTTTTT. It codes for CAIPQGGTNTGELFF.

The chain has TRBV27 and TRBJ2-3; perhaps TRBD2 as D (5 bases). CDR1 is MNHEY, CDR2 SMNVEV, per germline (reference sequence). The CDR3 is 15 amino acids. The germline V and J ends were trimmed by 0 bases and 2 bases, with 9 bases remaining between them. CDR3 DNA sequence: TGTGCCAGCAGTTTATCGAGCGGACTCACAGATACGCAGTATTTT. Translating it yields CASSLSSGLTDTQYF.

The V gene is TRBV5-1, the J gene TRBJ2-2, with 7 bases fitting TRBD2. This CDR3 contains 15 residues. V lost 4 bases to trimming and J lost 6 bases; unmatched junction nucleotides: 9. Looked up from germline, CDR1 is SGHRS and CDR2 is YFSETQ. DNA for the CDR3: TGCGCCAGCAGCCGCCTTGGGACTACCCCCGGGGAGCTGTTTTTT. Its protein product is CASSRLGTTPGELFF.

The chain employs TRBV19 and TRBJ2-1, with 8 bases fitting TRBD1. V dropped 6 bases and J dropped 6; count of bases not matched to a gene: 22. The length of the CDR3 is 19 residues. CDR1 is LNHDA and CDR2 is SQIVND in the germline V gene (reference sequence). Here the CDR3 reads CASRCIGRRGTGPLNEQFF. The CDR3 DNA follows: TGTGCCAGTAGGTGCATCGGCCGCAGAGGGACAGGCCCCCTCAATGAGCAGTTCTTC.

The CDR3 nucleotides are TGTGCCAGCAGGGGACTAGCGGGGGGATACAATGAGCAGTTCTTC. Translating it yields CASRGLAGGYNEQFF. The chain joins TRBV7-2 to TRBJ2-1; 15 bases line up with TRBD2. With 6 bases clipped from V and 4 bases from J, the junction kept 1 base outside the gene matches. The germline CDR1 and CDR2 sequences are SGHTA and FQGNSA. The CDR3 is made up of 15 amino acids. The whole variable domain, remainder taken from reference TRBV7-2 and TRBJ2-1, is GAGVSQSPSNKVTEKGKDVELRCDPISGHTALYWYRQSLGQGLEFLIYFQGNSAPDKSGLPSDRFSAERTGGSVSTLTIQRTQQEDSAVYLCASRGLAGGYNEQFFGPGTRLTVL.